The rows below give T cell receptor beta chains drawn from one sample of a study of siplizumab effects on memory and regulatory T cells. Sequenced by immunoSEQ multiplex PCR; TCRdb stores in-frame clones only, minus some. The table records 70,000 or so clones, about 90% of them present only once. Sequences were obtained from CD8+ T cells sorted from blood. These receptors were collected from a human donor in good health. Both conserved end residues are part of each CDR3. D genes are given only for firm matches. Not every row has a clone size; where given, it reads once, few, many or a size class.

j_call	v_call	d_call	clone_size	cdr3_aa	cdr3_nt
TRBJ1-2	TRBV6-5	-	-	CASSYNYLHPEYGYTF	TGTGCCAGCAGTTACAACTACCTCCATCCTGAATATGGCTACACCTTC
TRBJ1-2	TRBV5-4	-	-	CASSPAGAQVYGYTF	TGTGCCAGCAGCCCAGCAGGGGCGCAGGTCTATGGCTACACCTTC
TRBJ2-3	TRBV27	TRBD2	once	CASSSSGRATDTQYF	TGTGCCAGCAGTTCTAGCGGGAGGGCCACAGATACGCAGTATTTT
TRBJ2-5	TRBV6-5	-	-	CASSLGYQETQYF	TGTGCCAGCAGTCTGGGGTACCAAGAGACCCAGTACTTC
TRBJ1-1	TRBV5-1	-	-	CASSFDGLNTEAFF	TGCGCCAGCAGCTTTGACGGTCTGAACACTGAAGCTTTCTTT
TRBJ2-5	TRBV14	-	-	CASSQGIGETQYF	TGTGCCAGCAGCCAGGGGATTGGAGAGACCCAGTACTTC
TRBJ2-5	TRBV27	TRBD2	-	CASSSLAGADQETQYF	TGTGCCAGCAGCTCACTAGCGGGGGCCGACCAAGAGACCCAGTACTTC
TRBJ1-1	TRBV2	-	-	CASSVPRTGAEAFF	TGTGCCAGCAGTGTACCGAGGACGGGCGCTGAAGCTTTCTTT
TRBJ2-7	TRBV7-7	-	-	CASSLDAGDEQYF	TGTGCTAGCAGCTTAGACGCCGGCGACGAGCAGTACTTC
TRBJ2-1	TRBV15	-	-	CATSIRQVDEQFF	TGTGCCACCAGCATTAGACAAGTCGATGAGCAGTTCTTC
TRBJ2-3	TRBV9	-	-	CASSVVGGSTDTQYF	TGTGCCAGCAGCGTAGTCGGGGGTAGCACAGATACGCAGTATTTT
TRBJ2-3	TRBV11-2	TRBD2	-	CASSLVGTSTVDTQYF	TGTGCCAGCAGCTTAGTGGGGACTAGCACTGTAGATACGCAGTATTTT
TRBJ2-7	TRBV13	TRBD1	-	CASSSWDRGYEQYF	TGTGCCAGCAGCTCCTGGGACAGGGGCTACGAGCAGTACTTC
TRBJ2-7	TRBV25-1	TRBD2	-	CASSEYVSGESYEQYF	TGTGCCAGCAGTGAATATGTGAGCGGGGAATCCTACGAGCAGTACTTC
TRBJ1-6	TRBV6-5	-	-	CASSEWGGGSPLHF	TGTGCCAGCAGTGAATGGGGGGGCGGCTCACCCCTCCACTTT
TRBJ2-3	TRBV21-1	-	-	CASTPGTSITDTQYF	TGTGCCAGCACCCCCGGGACTAGCATCACAGATACGCAGTATTTT
TRBJ1-5	TRBV2	-	-	CASSPDGYQPQHF	TGTGCCAGCAGTCCGGACGGTTATCAGCCCCAGCATTTT
TRBJ2-5	TRBV7-9	TRBD2	few	CASSTPSGGAGETQYF	TGTGCCAGCAGCACCCCTAGCGGGGGGGCCGGAGAGACCCAGTACTTC
TRBJ2-1	TRBV25-1	-	-	CASSELTAAHEQFF	TGTGCCAGCAGTGAATTAACGGCGGCCCATGAGCAGTTCTTC
TRBJ2-7	TRBV10-3	TRBD2	-	CAISGGSGRAGGEQYF	TGTGCCATCAGTGGGGGTAGTGGGAGGGCCGGTGGGGAGCAGTACTTC
TRBJ2-1	TRBV4-1	TRBD2	-	CASSSQMTSIDEQFF	TGCGCCAGCAGCTCCCAAATGACTAGCATAGATGAGCAGTTCTTC
TRBJ2-7	TRBV19	TRBD2	-	CASSPSSGNLFYEQYF	TGTGCCAGTAGTCCCTCAAGCGGGAACCTTTTTTACGAGCAGTACTTC
TRBJ2-4	TRBV27	-	once	CASSSYQGQKNIQYF	TGTGCCAGCAGTAGTTATCAGGGCCAAAAAAACATTCAGTACTTC
TRBJ2-2	TRBV10-3	-	-	CAISESGPGNTGELFF	TGTGCCATCAGTGAGTCAGGCCCCGGGAACACCGGGGAGCTGTTTTTT
TRBJ2-1	TRBV29-1	-	-	CSVDRSSYNEQFF	TGCAGCGTTGACAGGAGCTCCTACAATGAGCAGTTCTTC
TRBJ2-7	TRBV10-3	-	-	CAISGNGGGEDDEQYF	TGTGCCATCAGTGGAAACGGAGGGGGCGAAGATGACGAGCAGTACTTC
TRBJ1-2	TRBV7-3	TRBD1	-	CASRQGNYGYTF	TGTGCCAGCCGACAGGGGAACTATGGCTACACCTTC
TRBJ2-7	TRBV6-5	TRBD1	-	CASSFEGAYEQYF	TGTGCCAGCAGCTTTGAGGGGGCGTACGAGCAGTACTTC
TRBJ1-2	TRBV7-9	TRBD1	-	CASSPGDRGPYGYTF	TGTGCCAGCAGCCCCGGGGACAGGGGCCCCTATGGCTACACCTTC
TRBJ1-4	TRBV6-5	-	-	CASRTGPLDEKLFF	TGTGCCAGCAGAACAGGCCCCCTTGATGAAAAACTGTTTTTT
TRBJ2-5	TRBV19	TRBD2	-	CASSIGGDLQETQYF	TGTGCCAGTAGTATCGGGGGGGACCTACAAGAGACCCAGTACTTC
TRBJ1-1	TRBV6-1	-	once	CASSDKEEATEAFF	TGTGCCAGCAGTGATAAGGAAGAGGCCACTGAAGCTTTCTTT
TRBJ2-2	TRBV9	-	-	CASSVEGEWGPGELFF	TGTGCCAGCAGCGTAGAAGGCGAGTGGGGCCCCGGGGAGCTGTTTTTT
TRBJ2-7	TRBV7-9	-	-	CASSKAVSSYEQYF	TGTGCCAGCAGTAAAGCGGTAAGCTCCTACGAGCAGTACTTC
TRBJ2-3	TRBV9	-	-	CASSEDRETDTQYF	TGTGCCAGCAGCGAGGATAGGGAGACAGATACGCAGTATTTT
TRBJ1-1	TRBV2	-	-	CASSEAGAGVGTEAFF	TGTGCCAGCAGTGAAGCGGGGGCAGGCGTTGGGACTGAAGCTTTCTTT
TRBJ2-5	TRBV7-2	-	-	CASSVGGGVQETQYF	TGTGCCAGCAGCGTAGGAGGGGGAGTACAAGAGACCCAGTACTTC
TRBJ2-3	TRBV5-5	TRBD1	-	CASSFAQGDSDTQYF	TGTGCCAGCAGCTTCGCACAGGGGGACTCAGATACGCAGTATTTT
TRBJ2-2	TRBV4-1	-	once	CASSPHRGELFF	TGCGCCAGCAGCCCCCACCGCGGGGAGCTGTTTTTT
TRBJ1-1	TRBV7-6	-	once	CASSGIKLGGRNTEAFF	TGTGCCAGCAGCGGAATAAAGTTGGGAGGCCGGAACACTGAAGCTTTCTTT